Following are 8 T cell receptor beta chains from one sample sequenced in a study of technical replicates of blood from a few donors. Assay: immunoSEQ multiplex PCR; the TCRdb copy retains only in-frame clones and omits some. Of approximately 85,000 clones in the sample, 85% to 95% were seen once. Specimen: T cells isolated from PBMCs. The source of these receptors is a human donor in good health.

The chain carries TRBV11-2 and TRBJ2-1; D remains unclear. CDR1 is SGHAT, CDR2 FQNNGV, per germline. Trimming removed 5 bases at V and 4 bases at J, with 3 bases between. The CDR3 length is 11 residues. The CDR3 loop is CASSVYNEQFF. Here the CDR3 DNA reads TGTGCCAGCAGCGTATACAATGAGCAGTTCTTC.

This chain connects TRBV10-3 to TRBJ2-7; no definite D call. This CDR3 is built from 13 residues. CDR1 is ENHRY, CDR2 SYGVKD, per germline. The ends were cut back, 2 bases at V and 1 base at J, with 6 bases in the middle. The CDR3 here is CAISEGRSYEQYF. CDR3 sequence (DNA): TGTGCCATCAGTGAGGGCAGGTCCTACGAGCAGTACTTC.

The chain is built from TRBV28 and TRBJ2-1; D is perhaps TRBD2 (5 bases). This CDR3 has 12 amino acids. Deletions cut 6 bases from V and 9 bases from J, with 12 bases between. The germline V gene has CDR1 MDHEN and CDR2 SYDVKM. CDR3 in DNA: TGTGCCAGCAGCAATAGCGAGCCTGAGCAGTTCTTC. Its protein is CASSNSEPEQFF.

The CDR3: CASSGDSYEQYF. The CDR3 DNA follows: TGTGCCAGCAGCGGGGACAGCTACGAGCAGTACTTC. This chain uses TRBV7-9 with TRBJ2-7, with 7 bases lining up with TRBD1. CDR1 is SEHNR, CDR2 FQNEAQ, per germline (reference sequence). There are 12 residues in the CDR3. V trimming: 5 bases; J trimming: 3 bases; junction bases outside the gene matches: 1.

The chain joins TRBV21-1 to TRBJ1-2; the table gives TRBD1 as D, unverified against the DNA. TRBV21-1 is annotated as a pseudogene. The CDR3 spans 16 residues. The chain's CDR3 is CATPSGTGVVSYGYTF. The CDR3 DNA follows: TGTGCCACCCCTTCCGGGACAGGGGTTGTCAGCTATGGCTACACCTTC.

J is TRBJ2-3 and V is TRBV11-2; D unresolved. The germline gives CDR1 SGHAT, CDR2 FQNNGV. Trimming pared 1 base from V and 3 bases from J, leaving 14 bases between. CDR3 size: 16 residues. The CDR3 region has the DNA TGTGCCAGCAGCTTAGCACAGTTACCCGAAACAGATACGCAGTATTTT. The encoded protein is CASSLAQLPETDTQYF.

The chain recombines TRBV5-8 with TRBJ2-2, with D unclear. Germline lookup yields CDR1 SGHTS and CDR2 YDEGEE. The V end lost 3 bases, the J end lost 2 bases, and 11 bases lay between the germline ends. The length of the CDR3 is 15 residues. The CDR3 DNA is TGTGCCAGCAGCTCCAACAGCAGAAACACCGGGGAGCTGTTTTTT. It translates to CASSSNSRNTGELFF. The full variable domain, rest sourced from reference TRBV5-8 and TRBJ2-2, is EAGVTQSPTHLIKTRGQQATLRCSPISGHTSVYWYQQALGLGLQFLLWYDEGEERNRGNFPPRFSGRQFPNYSSELNVNALELEDSALYLCASSSNSRNTGELFFGEGSRLTVL.

This sequence joins TRBV27 and TRBJ2-1; 16 bases fit TRBD2. The germline gives CDR1 MNHEY, CDR2 SMNVEV (reference sequence). CDR3 length equals 15 residues. Unmatched junction bases numbered 3, after V lost 5 bases and J lost 8 bases. CDR3 in amino acids: CASSLGTSGRDEQFF. The CDR3, as DNA: TGTGCCAGCAGTCTCGGGACTAGCGGGAGGGATGAGCAGTTCTTC.